Listed here are 8 T cell receptor beta chains from one sample, sequenced in a study of cytomegalovirus exposure and HLA in healthy donors. The study ran its PCR with 60 Vbeta and 13 Jbeta primers. The method was immunoSEQ multiplex PCR; TCRdb's version includes in-frame clones alone and lacks a portion of them. The sample lists about 200,000 clones; about 80% were seen once. Material: PBMCs. Source of these receptors: a woman aged 30 to 39 in good health and CMV-seronegative.

J is TRBJ2-5 and V is TRBV4-2; 9 nucleotides agree with TRBD2. Germline CDR1 and CDR2: LGHNA and YNFKEQ. With 0 bases clipped from V and 5 bases from J, the junction kept 4 bases outside the gene matches. This CDR3 has 15 amino acids. CDR3 region: CASSQEPSGEETQYF. CDR3 nucleotides: TGTGCCAGCAGCCAAGAGCCTAGCGGGGAGGAGACCCAGTACTTC.

The V call is TRBV28, the J call TRBJ1-1, with a weak D call TRBD1 (5 bases). CDR1 is MDHEN and CDR2 is SYDVKM in the germline V gene. The CDR3 spans 16 residues. V was clipped by 5 bases and J by 6 bases, with 22 bases between them. In DNA form, the CDR3 reads TGTGCCAGCAGTATCCAACTGGGGCGGGGCGGTTCTGAAGCTTTCTTT. Its translation is CASSIQLGRGGSEAFF.

The J gene is TRBJ2-1, the V gene TRBV5-1; TRBD2 matches 11 bases. This CDR3 has 15 amino acids. Germline values: CDR1 SGHRS, CDR2 YFSETQ. The V segment lost 7 bases and the J segment 3 bases; nucleotides outside the gene matches: 6. The CDR3: CASGVTSGSYNEQFF. CDR3 nucleotides: TGCGCCAGCGGGGTCACTAGCGGGAGCTACAATGAGCAGTTCTTC.

As for this clone: One junction end disagrees with the germline gene, perhaps due to a read error. This rearrangement joins TRBV6-5 to TRBJ1-1; tentative D call: TRBD1 (5 bases). CDR1 MNHEY and CDR2 SVGAGI come from the germline V gene. This CDR3 is built from 15 residues. This chain's CDR3 is CASSYSGEGNPEAFF. The CDR3 DNA follows: TGTGCCAGCAGTTACTCGGGGGAGGGGAACCCTGAAGCTTTCTTT.

CDR3 nucleotides: TGTGCCAGCAGTTTATCGGCCGGGACAGGGACTTTATACGAGCAGTACTTC. Its translation is CASSLSAGTGTLYEQYF. The chain links TRBV27 to TRBJ2-7, with TRBD1 identical over 9 bases. Trimming took 0 bases from V and 4 from J; bases not matched to a gene: 10. Germline lookup yields CDR1 MNHEY and CDR2 SMNVEV (reference sequence). The CDR3 runs to 17 residues.

The chain is built from TRBV29-1 and TRBJ1-1; 8 bases fit TRBD1. CDR1 and CDR2 from the germline V gene are SQVTM and ANQGSEA. The CDR3 spans 14 residues. J was trimmed by 0 bases and V by 7 bases; bases with no gene match: 7. The CDR3 nucleotides read TGCAGCGGTGGGACAGGAGTATTGAACACTGAAGCTTTCTTT. Translated: CSGGTGVLNTEAFF.

The chain couples TRBV7-9 to TRBJ2-5; a weak D match, TRBD2 (5 bases). Deletions cut 5 bases from V and 4 bases from J, with 20 bases between. The CDR3 spans 16 residues. Germline CDR1 SEHNR, CDR2 FQNEAQ (reference sequence). The CDR3 DNA is TGTGCCAGCAGCGTCATCGGGGAAGACTTAACAGAGACCCAGTACTTC. It codes for CASSVIGEDLTETQYF.

Comment on this clone: Other DNA sequences within the sample encode an identical CDR3. The V and J genes are TRBV28 and TRBJ2-3; D is unresolved. Germline V lookup: CDR1 MDHEN, CDR2 SYDVKM. The CDR3 has 14 residues. Trimming left V 3 bases short and J 1 base short, with 8 bases between. CDR3 amino acids: CASSFVAGTDTQYF. DNA of the CDR3: TGTGCCAGCAGTTTTGTGGCGGGCACAGATACGCAGTATTTT.